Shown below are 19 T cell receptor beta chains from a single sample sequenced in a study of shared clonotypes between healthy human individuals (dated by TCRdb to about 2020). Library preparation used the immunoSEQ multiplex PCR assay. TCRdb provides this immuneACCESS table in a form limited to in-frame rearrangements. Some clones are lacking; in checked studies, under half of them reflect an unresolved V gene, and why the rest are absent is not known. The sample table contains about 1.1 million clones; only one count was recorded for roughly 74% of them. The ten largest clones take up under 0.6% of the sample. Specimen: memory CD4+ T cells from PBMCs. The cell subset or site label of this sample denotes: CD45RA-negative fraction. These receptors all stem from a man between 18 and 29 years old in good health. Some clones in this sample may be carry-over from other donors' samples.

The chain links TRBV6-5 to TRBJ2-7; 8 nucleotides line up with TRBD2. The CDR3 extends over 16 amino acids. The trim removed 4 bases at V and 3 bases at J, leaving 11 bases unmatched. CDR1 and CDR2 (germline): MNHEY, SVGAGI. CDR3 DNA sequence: TGTGCCAGCAGTTTCGGGAGGGGGGGCAGTGTCTACGAGCAGTACTTC. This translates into CASSFGRGGSVYEQYF.

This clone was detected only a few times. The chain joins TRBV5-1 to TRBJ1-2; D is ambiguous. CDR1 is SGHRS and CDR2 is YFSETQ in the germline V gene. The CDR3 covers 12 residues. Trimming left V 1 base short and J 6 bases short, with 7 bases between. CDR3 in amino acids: CASSLSWDGYTF. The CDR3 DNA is TGCGCCAGCAGCTTGTCCTGGGATGGCTACACCTTC.

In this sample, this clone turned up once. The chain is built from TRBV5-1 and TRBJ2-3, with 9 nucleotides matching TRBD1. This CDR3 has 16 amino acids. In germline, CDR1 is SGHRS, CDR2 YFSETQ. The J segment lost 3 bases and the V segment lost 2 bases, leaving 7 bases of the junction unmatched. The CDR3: CASSLGTGGLTDTQYF. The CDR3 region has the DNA TGCGCCAGCAGCTTAGGAACAGGGGGCTTAACAGATACGCAGTATTTT.

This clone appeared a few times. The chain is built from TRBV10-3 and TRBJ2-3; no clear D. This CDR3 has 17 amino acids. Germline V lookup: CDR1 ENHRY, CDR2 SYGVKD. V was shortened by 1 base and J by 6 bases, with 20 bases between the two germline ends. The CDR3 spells CAISELSSPTSMDTQYF. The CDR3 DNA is TGTGCCATCAGTGAGTTATCTTCCCCCACCTCCATGGATACGCAGTATTTT.

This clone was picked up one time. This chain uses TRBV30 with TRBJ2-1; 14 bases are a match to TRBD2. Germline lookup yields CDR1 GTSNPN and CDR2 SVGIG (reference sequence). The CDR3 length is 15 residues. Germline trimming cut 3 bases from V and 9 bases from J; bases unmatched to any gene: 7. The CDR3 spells CAWRGLAGVFGEQFF. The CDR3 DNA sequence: TGTGCCTGGAGGGGACTAGCGGGAGTTTTTGGTGAGCAGTTCTTC.

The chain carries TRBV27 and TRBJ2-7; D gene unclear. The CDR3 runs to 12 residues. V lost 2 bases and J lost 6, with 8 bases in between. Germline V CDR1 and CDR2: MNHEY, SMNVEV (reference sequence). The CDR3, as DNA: TGTGCCAGCAGTTTAACTTCGGGCGAGCAGTACTTC. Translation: CASSLTSGEQYF.

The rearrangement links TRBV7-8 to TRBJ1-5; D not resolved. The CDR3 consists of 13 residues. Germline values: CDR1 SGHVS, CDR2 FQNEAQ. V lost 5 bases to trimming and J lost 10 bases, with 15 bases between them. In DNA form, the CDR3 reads TGTGCCAGCAGCCCGGGATTAGGACGACCCCAGCATTTT. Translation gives CASSPGLGRPQHF. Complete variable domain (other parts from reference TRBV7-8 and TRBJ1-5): GAGVSQSPRYKVAKRGQDVALRCDPISGHVSLFWYQQALGQGPEFLTYFQNEAQLDKSGLPSDRFFAERPEGSVSTLKIQRTQQEDSAVYLCASSPGLGRPQHFGDGTRLSIL.

CDR3: CASSFGSSSTSTDTQYF. The CDR3 nucleotides are TGCGCCAGCAGCTTTGGATCTAGCTCAACTAGCACAGATACGCAGTATTTT. This rearrangement joins TRBV5-1 to TRBJ2-3; weak D call: TRBD2 (5 bases). There are 17 residues in the CDR3. Germline CDR1 is SGHRS and CDR2 is YFSETQ. Between the trimmed V and J ends, which lost 2 bases and 0 bases, there was a span of 16 bases.

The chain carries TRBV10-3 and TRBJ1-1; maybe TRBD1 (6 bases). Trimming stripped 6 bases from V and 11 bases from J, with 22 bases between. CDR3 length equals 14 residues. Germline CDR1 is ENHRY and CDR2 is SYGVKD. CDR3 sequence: CAIRGGQATSEAFF. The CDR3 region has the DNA TGTGCCATCAGGGGGGGGCAGGCAACCTCGGAGGCTTTCTTT.

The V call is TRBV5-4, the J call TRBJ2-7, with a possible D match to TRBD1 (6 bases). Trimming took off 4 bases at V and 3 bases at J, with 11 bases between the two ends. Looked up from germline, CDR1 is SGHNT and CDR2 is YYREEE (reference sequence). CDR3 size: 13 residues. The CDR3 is CASSARGLYEQYF. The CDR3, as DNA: TGTGCCAGCAGCGCCAGGGGCCTCTACGAGCAGTACTTC.

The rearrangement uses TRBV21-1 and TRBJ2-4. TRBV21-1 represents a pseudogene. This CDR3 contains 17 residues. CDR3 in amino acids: CASSKDVEHSTKNIQYF. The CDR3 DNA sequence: TGTGCCAGCAGCAAAGACGTGGAGCACAGTACCAAAAACATTCAGTACTTC.

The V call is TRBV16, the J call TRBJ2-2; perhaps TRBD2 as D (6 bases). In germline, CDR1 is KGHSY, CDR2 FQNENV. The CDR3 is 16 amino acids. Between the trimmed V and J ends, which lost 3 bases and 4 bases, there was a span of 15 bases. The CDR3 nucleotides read TGTGCCAGCAGCCACGGTAGCGGAATGGTCACCGGGGAGCTGTTTTTT. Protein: CASSHGSGMVTGELFF.

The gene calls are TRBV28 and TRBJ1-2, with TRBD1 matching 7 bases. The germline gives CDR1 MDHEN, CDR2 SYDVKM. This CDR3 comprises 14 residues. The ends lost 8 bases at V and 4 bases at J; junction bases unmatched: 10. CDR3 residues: CASRPPQGFYGYTF. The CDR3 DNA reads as TGTGCCAGCCGCCCACCACAGGGGTTCTATGGCTACACCTTC.

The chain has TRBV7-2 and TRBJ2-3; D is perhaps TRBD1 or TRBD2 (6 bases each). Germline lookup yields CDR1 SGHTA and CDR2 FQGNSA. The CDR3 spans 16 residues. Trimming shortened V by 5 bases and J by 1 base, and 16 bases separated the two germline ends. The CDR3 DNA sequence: TGTGCCAGCAGCCCTCTAGGGGGGCCTGGCACAGATACGCAGTATTTT. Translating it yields CASSPLGGPGTDTQYF.

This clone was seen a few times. The CDR3 DNA reads TGTGCCAGCTCAGACGGGGGGCTCGGATACGAGCAGTACTTC. Its translation is CASSDGGLGYEQYF. The chain employs TRBV18 and TRBJ2-7, with D possibly being TRBD2 (7 bases). Germline CDR1 and CDR2: KGHSH and LQKENI. Trimming shortened V by 5 bases and J by 4 bases, and 15 bases separated the two germline ends. This CDR3 spans 14 amino acids.

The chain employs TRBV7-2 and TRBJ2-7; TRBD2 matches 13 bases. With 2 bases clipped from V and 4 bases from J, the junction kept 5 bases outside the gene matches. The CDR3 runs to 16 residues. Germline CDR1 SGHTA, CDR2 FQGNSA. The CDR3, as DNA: TGTGCCAGCAGCTTAACACTAGCGGGAGGGCCGTACGAGCAGTACTTC. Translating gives CASSLTLAGGPYEQYF.

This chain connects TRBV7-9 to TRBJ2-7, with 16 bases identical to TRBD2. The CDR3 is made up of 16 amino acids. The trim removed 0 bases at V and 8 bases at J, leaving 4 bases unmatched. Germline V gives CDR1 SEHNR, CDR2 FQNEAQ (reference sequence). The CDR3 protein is CASSLAGTSGRDKQYF. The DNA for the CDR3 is TGTGCCAGCAGCTTAGCTGGGACTAGCGGGAGGGATAAGCAGTACTTC.

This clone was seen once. The CDR3, as DNA: TGCGCCAGCAGCCCTCAACCGCAGGGGTCGAGCACCGGGGAGCTGTTTTTT. Residues: CASSPQPQGSSTGELFF. The V gene is TRBV5-1, the J gene TRBJ2-2; D might be TRBD1 (6 bases). CDR1 and CDR2 from the germline V gene are SGHRS and YFSETQ. V lost 4 bases to trimming and J lost 4 bases, with 20 bases between them. This CDR3 is built from 17 residues. The full variable domain, in which reference TRBV5-1 and TRBJ2-2 provide the parts outside the CDR3, is KAGVTQTPRYLIKTRGQQVTLSCSPISGHRSVSWYQQTPGQGLQFLFEYFSETQRNKGNFPGRFSGRQFSNSRSEMNVSTLELGDSALYLCASSPQPQGSSTGELFFGEGSRLTVL.

CDR3 sequence: CASGDGSSGANVLTF. In nucleotides, the CDR3 is TGCGCCAGCGGTGACGGGAGCTCTGGGGCCAACGTCCTGACTTTC. The chain couples TRBV5-1 to TRBJ2-6; D may be TRBD2 (6 bases). The V and J ends lost 7 bases and 0 bases respectively, with 11 bases between them. CDR3 length: 15 amino acids. Looked up from germline, CDR1 is SGHRS and CDR2 is YFSETQ.